This record concerns one T cell receptor beta chain sequence. The antigen is undetermined. These data originate in a study of shared clonotypes between healthy human individuals. The data were produced by immunoSEQ multiplex PCR, yet TCRdb's version contains in-frame clones alone and is incomplete. The data hold about 1.1 million clones, with roughly 80% observed a single time. From germline, CDR1 is MDHEN and CDR2 SYDVKM. CDR3 length: 14 residues. Trimming cost V 11 bases and J 4 bases; bases outside gene matches: 13. Division of CD4+ cells produced a CD45RA+ naive subset and a CD45RA-negative memory subset. Study-level results: Clonotype sharing among the donors was expected to vary with sequencing depth.

This sequence was found in a man in his late teens or twenties in good health. Some clones in this sample may be carry-over from other donors' samples. The sequencing sample was made of memory CD4+ T cells from PBMCs. Described subset: CD45RA-negative fraction. This rearrangement joins TRBV28 to TRBJ1-2; 7 positions match TRBD1. The CDR3 region has the DNA TGTGCCGTTCTCCGGGACAGAGCCCTCTATGGCTACACCTTC. Translating gives CAVLRDRALYGYTF.